This T cell receptor (beta chain) was sequenced during a study of Tregs in tolerant kidney transplant recipients. The study's findings and limits: In tolerant patients, donor-specific Tregs outgrew total Tregs, suggesting antigen-driven expansion. Biological reproducibility was not directly addressed in this study. Expanding Tregs on activated donor B cells appeared to best identify donor-specific TCRbeta clones. Some patients' samples used different primers over time, so nucleotide sequences weren't comparable.

Related graft donors supplied nonmyeloablative bone marrow transplants, and mixed chimerism was transient. Profiled with immunoSEQ multiplex PCR; TCRdb holds only in-frame clones, not every one. Its table lists about 23,000 clones. In the case of this clone: Its antigen is still unknown.

Sequenced here: CD4+ T cells from blood (PBMCs), sampled 6 months after the transplant. The receptor was isolated from a human patient who received a combined kidney and bone marrow transplant. Some T cells may be graft donor cells.

CDR3 protein: CASSLGGQGKNIQYF. The sequenced CDR3 bases are TGTGCCAGCAGCTTGGGGGGCCAAGGCAAAAACATT. The chain recombines TRBV5-6 with TRBJ2-4; maybe TRBD1 (5 bases). Read data end 3 residues before the CDR3 end; the end is taken from the germline J gene. Germline V gives CDR1 SGHDT, CDR2 YYEEEE. V was shortened by 0 bases and J by 3 bases, with 10 bases between the two germline ends. The CDR3 extends over 15 amino acids.